This T cell receptor beta chain was identified during a study of Tregs in tolerant kidney transplant recipients. CD4+CD25+CD127- Tregs, CD4+CD25- non-Tregs, CD4 and CD8 cells were sorted. The protocol was immunoSEQ multiplex PCR, while the TCRdb copy is restricted to in-frame clones and leaves out a portion. The profile shows roughly 120,000 clones, 85% to 95% of them singletons. V was pared by 0 bases and J by 5 bases, with 10 bases between. Germline CDR1 LNHNV, CDR2 YYDKDF (reference sequence). This CDR3 is built from 14 residues. The sequencing sample was made of CD4+ T cells from blood. This TCR came from a human donor in good health. V and J are TRBV15 and TRBJ1-2, with D possibly TRBD1 on 5 matching bases. As DNA, the CDR3 is TGTGCCACCAGCAGAGATGCAGGGAGATATGGCTACACCTTC. It specifies CATSRDAGRYGYTF.